A selection of T cell receptor beta chains follows, all from one sample in a study of cytomegalovirus exposure and HLA in healthy donors. Here immunoSEQ multiplex PCR was the method, and the copy in TCRdb shows in-frame clones only, minus some. The table records approximately 97,000 clones, 77% of them present only once. The specimen was PBMCs. These TCRs come from a male donor in good health and CMV-seropositive. The CDR3 runs from the conserved cysteine through the conserved F or W. D genes are given only for firm matches. The size of a clone is reported for some rows only, either as once, few or many, or as a class for expanded clones.

.	TRBJ1-1	.	TRBV4-3	TGCGCCAGCAGCCAAGATCCAGGGTCCCTGGAAGCTTTCTTT	CASSQDPGSLEAFF
TRBD2	TRBJ2-7	few	TRBV19	TGTGCCAGTAGTAGGCTAGCGGCAAGATCTGAGCAGTACTTC	CASSRLAARSEQYF
.	TRBJ1-2	.	TRBV6-5	TGTGCCAGCAGCCAGCGGGGGATTGGGTATGGCTACACCTTC	CASSQRGIGYGYTF
TRBD1	TRBJ2-7	.	TRBV6-1	TGTGCCAGCACAAACAGGGGGCGCGGGTCATACGAGCAGTACTTC	CASTNRGRGSYEQYF
TRBD1	TRBJ2-7	few	TRBV7-2	TGTGCCAGCAGCGTGGGACAGGGAGAGTTCTACGAGCAGTACTTC	CASSVGQGEFYEQYF
.	TRBJ2-5	.	TRBV19	TGTGCCAGATTGAACACCCAAGAGACCCAGTACTTC	CARLNTQETQYF
.	TRBJ2-1	.	TRBV11-3	TGTGCCAGCAGCTTAGAGACGGGATGGGCCAATGAGCAGTTCTTC	CASSLETGWANEQFF
.	TRBJ2-5	few	TRBV10-3	TGTGCCATCAGTGAGAGGCGGGCACAAGAGACCCAGTACTTC	CAISERRAQETQYF
.	TRBJ2-5	.	TRBV10-3	TGTGCCATCAGTGAGTCGGCCAGGGGTGAGACCCAGTACTTC	CAISESARGETQYF
.	TRBJ1-2	once	TRBV2	TGTGCCAGCACCCCAGGGCCAGCCTATGGCTACACCTTC	CASTPGPAYGYTF
.	TRBJ2-7	.	TRBV11-2	TGTGCCAGCAGCTTGGGCCAGGAGGCCTACGAGCAGTACTTC	CASSLGQEAYEQYF
TRBD2	TRBJ2-3	.	TRBV19	TGTGCCAGTAGCGTCAAGCGGGGACCTAAAGATACGCAGTATTTT	CASSVKRGPKDTQYF
TRBD1	TRBJ1-1	few	TRBV11-2	TGTGCCAGCAGCTCCAGGGGGGACACTGAAGCTTTCTTT	CASSSRGDTEAFF
TRBD2	TRBJ2-1	.	TRBV9	TGTGCCAGCAGCCCGACTAGCGGGAGGTGGGATGAGCAGTTCTTC	CASSPTSGRWDEQFF
.	TRBJ2-7	.	TRBV27	TGTGCCAGCAGTTTATGGGAGGCCCCCTACGAGCAGTACTTC	CASSLWEAPYEQYF
.	TRBJ1-1	.	TRBV14	TGTGCCAGCAGCCGTTTAATGAACACTGAAGCTTTCTTT	CASSRLMNTEAFF
.	TRBJ2-7	.	TRBV7-2	TGTGCCAGCAGCTTTGTATCGAGCGACGAGCAGTACTTC	CASSFVSSDEQYF
.	TRBJ2-1	.	TRBV7-9	TGTGCCAGCGGGCAGTCTTCCTACAATGAGCAGTTCTTC	CASGQSSYNEQFF
TRBD2	TRBJ2-7	.	TRBV5-1	TGCGCCAGCAGCGCCGGGACTAGCGGGAGGTACGAGCAGTACTTC	CASSAGTSGRYEQYF
.	TRBJ2-1	.	TRBV6-5	TGTGCCAGCAGTTGGACGGGAACGGGAAAGGACAATGAGCAGTTCTTC	CASSWTGTGKDNEQFF
TRBD2	TRBJ2-1	.	TRBV9	TGTGCCAGCAGCGTAGGTGACGGGAGGGCCTTTAAGGAGCAGTTCTTC	CASSVGDGRAFKEQFF
.	TRBJ2-5	.	TRBV9	TGTGCCAGCAGCGTAGGTCAGGTAGGAGGGCAAGAGACCCAGTACTTC	CASSVGQVGGQETQYF
.	TRBJ2-1	.	TRBV4-1	TGCGCCAGCAGCCTTGGAGGGGTATACAATGAGCAGTTCTTC	CASSLGGVYNEQFF
TRBD2	TRBJ2-5	.	TRBV4-3	TGCGCCAGCAGCCACCCTAGCGGGGGGAAAGAGACCCAGTACTTC	CASSHPSGGKETQYF
TRBD1	TRBJ1-5	.	TRBV11-3	TGTGCCAGCAGCTCCTACAGGGGTAATCAGCCCCAGCATTTT	CASSSYRGNQPQHF
.	TRBJ1-1	.	TRBV2	TGTGCCAGCAGCACCCGGGACACTGAAGCTTTCTTT	CASSTRDTEAFF
.	TRBJ1-3	.	TRBV28	TGTGCCAGCAGTTTATTATCTGGAAACACCATATATTTT	CASSLLSGNTIYF
TRBD1	TRBJ1-1	.	TRBV19	TGTGCCAGTAGTATTACAGGGGCGTCTTTCTTT	CASSITGASFF
TRBD2	TRBJ2-5	.	TRBV7-2	TGTGCCAGCAGCTCCCGAACGGGGGGGGTCCAAGAGACCCAGTACTTC	CASSSRTGGVQETQYF
.	TRBJ2-1	.	TRBV7-2	TGTGCCAGCAGCTTAGCTCGGCTAGCGAGGCGATCCAATGAGCAGTTCTTC	CASSLARLARRSNEQFF
.	TRBJ1-1	.	TRBV30	TGTGCCTGGAGTGTAGCCCCTGCGGGACCGAGGGGTTTCTTT	CAWSVAPAGPRGFF
.	TRBJ1-5	.	TRBV28	TGTGCCAGCAGTTGGGCAGGGGAAAGCAATCAGCCCCAGCATTTT	CASSWAGESNQPQHF
.	TRBJ2-7	.	TRBV7-3	TGTGCCAGCAGCCCCAGTGGGGGGGCACGTTTAGACTTC	CASSPSGGARLDF
TRBD1	TRBJ1-1	.	TRBV5-1	TGCGCCAGCAGCCTGGGGGGACAGGGCACTGAAGCTTTCTTT	CASSLGGQGTEAFF
TRBD1	TRBJ1-2	once	TRBV10-3	TGTGCCATCAGCCTGGGACAGCCTAACTATGGCTACACCTTC	CAISLGQPNYGYTF
TRBD2	TRBJ2-7	few	TRBV7-9	TGTGCCAGCAGCTTAGTTGGCGGGAGGACCTACGAGCAGTACTTC	CASSLVGGRTYEQYF
TRBD1	TRBJ2-2	few	TRBV10-3	TGTGCCATCAGTGCGACAGGGAGAGAAACCGGGGAGCTGTTTTTT	CAISATGRETGELFF
.	TRBJ1-2	.	TRBV5-5	TGTGCCAGCAGCTTGGGACACACGATAAACTATGGCTACACCTTC	CASSLGHTINYGYTF
.	TRBJ2-3	.	TRBV4-1	TGCGCCAGCAGGCCAAGGTTACAGAACGCCGCCGATACGCAGTATTTT	CASRPRLQNAADTQYF
TRBD1	TRBJ1-5	few	TRBV11-3	TGTGCCAGCAGCTTAGAAGGAACAGGGGAGGCAGGCAATCAGCCCCAGCATTTT	CASSLEGTGEAGNQPQHF
.	TRBJ2-1	.	TRBV5-6	TGTGCCAGCAGCTTGGTAAGGGGACGGGGGAACGGGCAGTTCTTC	CASSLVRGRGNGQFF
.	TRBJ2-7	.	TRBV28	TGTGCCAGCACCCCTGGCCCCGCGAGGGAGCAGTACTTC	CASTPGPAREQYF
.	TRBJ2-7	.	TRBV6-1	TGTGCCAGCAGTGAAAGTTTGGGGTGGGGAGCCTACGAGCAGTACTTC	CASSESLGWGAYEQYF
.	TRBJ2-7	.	TRBV4-2	TGTGCCAGCAGCCAAGACGGGGGTTCCCCCGAGCAGTACTTC	CASSQDGGSPEQYF
.	TRBJ2-5	.	TRBV10-3	TGTGCCATCAGTGAGCGTCTAGCGACCCAAGAGACCCAGTACTTC	CAISERLATQETQYF
TRBD2	TRBJ2-4	.	TRBV7-2	TGTGCCAGCAGACCGAGCGGGATAGGCAAAAACATTCAGTACTTC	CASRPSGIGKNIQYF